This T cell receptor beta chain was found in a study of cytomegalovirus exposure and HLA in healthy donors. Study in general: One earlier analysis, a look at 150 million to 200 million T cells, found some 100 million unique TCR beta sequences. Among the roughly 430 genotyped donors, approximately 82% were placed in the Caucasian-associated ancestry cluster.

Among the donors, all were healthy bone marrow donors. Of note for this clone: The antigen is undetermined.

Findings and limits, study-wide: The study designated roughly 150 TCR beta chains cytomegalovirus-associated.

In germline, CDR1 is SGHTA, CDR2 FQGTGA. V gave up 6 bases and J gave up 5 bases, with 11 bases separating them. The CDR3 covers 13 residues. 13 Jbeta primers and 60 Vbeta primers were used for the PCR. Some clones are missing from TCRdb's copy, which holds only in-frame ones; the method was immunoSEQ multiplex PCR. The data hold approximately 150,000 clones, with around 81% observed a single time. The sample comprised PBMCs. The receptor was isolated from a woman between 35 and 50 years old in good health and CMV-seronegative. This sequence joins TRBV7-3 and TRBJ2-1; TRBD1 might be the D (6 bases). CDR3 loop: CASSSSGDNEQFF. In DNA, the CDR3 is TGTGCCAGCAGTAGTTCAGGGGACAATGAGCAGTTCTTC.